This is a list of T cell receptor beta chains from one sample in a study of blood T cell repertoires in COVID-19. Here immunoSEQ multiplex PCR was the method, and the copy in TCRdb shows in-frame clones only, minus some. Among tens of thousands of clones listed, 80% to 90% were seen once. Sequenced: peripheral blood. Receptor source: a human donor in a cohort sampled during active COVID-19. Both conserved end residues are part of each CDR3. A D gene is named only where the DNA matches it firmly. The size field is filled for only some rows; it gives once, few, many or a size class.

cdr3_nt cdr3_aa j_call d_call clone_size v_call
TGTGCCAGCAGCTTAGGGACTAGGGGGGATACGCAGTATTTT CASSLGTRGDTQYF TRBJ2-3 TRBD2 NA TRBV5-6
TGCGCCAGCAGCTTGGTTGTGGGAGTGAACACTGAAGCTTTCTTT CASSLVVGVNTEAFF TRBJ1-1 NA NA TRBV5-1
TGTGCCAGCAGTTCCCGCGGGGGCTATGGCTACACCTTC CASSSRGGYGYTF TRBJ1-2 NA NA TRBV6-5
TGTGCCAGCAGTGATGGGACAGCAACTAATGAAAAACTGTTTTTT CASSDGTATNEKLFF TRBJ1-4 TRBD1 NA TRBV6-1
TGTGCCAGCAGTGACACCCTTGCGGCGGGACAGGGTACCGATACGCAGTATTTT CASSDTLAAGQGTDTQYF TRBJ2-3 TRBD1 NA TRBV6-1
TGTGCCAGCAGTGTCTCGAGGGGGGATACGCAGTATTTT CASSVSRGDTQYF TRBJ2-3 NA NA TRBV6-4
TGTGCCAGCAGCTTAGCCTCCCCTATAGCCACCGGGGAGCTGTTTTTT CASSLASPIATGELFF TRBJ2-2 NA NA TRBV11-3
TGTGCCAGTGCCGGGACAGGGGGCGCGGTTGGCGGGGAGCTGTTTTTT CASAGTGGAVGGELFF TRBJ2-2 TRBD1 NA TRBV7-3
TGTGCCAGCAGTTTGGGCGGCAGGGGGACAGATACGCAGTATTTT CASSLGGRGTDTQYF TRBJ2-3 TRBD1 NA TRBV5-8
TGTGCCAGCGGTCCGGGAGGGATTGCTAGGGCCAGCTTT CASGPGGIARASF TRBJ1-1 NA NA TRBV12-3/TRBV12-4
TGTGCCAGCAGGGAACACAGGGGGCGGACAGATACGCAGTATTTT CASREHRGRTDTQYF TRBJ2-3 TRBD1 NA TRBV2
TGTGCCAGCAGGCCTAGACCGAACACTGAAGCTTTCTTT CASRPRPNTEAFF TRBJ1-1 NA NA TRBV12-3/TRBV12-4
TGTGCCCCTCCCCTCACCTTAGAGGATTTCCGCGAAAAACTGTTTTTT CAPPLTLEDFREKLFF TRBJ1-4 NA NA TRBV2
TGCAGCCATACTGCGGGAAGCACTGAAGCTTTCTTT CSHTAGSTEAFF TRBJ1-1 NA NA TRBV29-1
TGTGCCAGTAGTATTTACAGGGGGGCCAAAAACATTCAGTACTTC CASSIYRGAKNIQYF TRBJ2-4 TRBD1 NA TRBV19
TGTGCCATCAGTATGACTAGCGGGGGTTATGAGCAGTACTTC CAISMTSGGYEQYF TRBJ2-7 TRBD2 NA TRBV10-3
TGTGCCACCAGTGACCCATTGAACATTCAGTACTTC CATSDPLNIQYF TRBJ2-4 NA NA TRBV24-1
TGTGCCAGCAGTCCCCGGGTGCCCGGGGAGCTGTTTTTT CASSPRVPGELFF TRBJ2-2 NA NA TRBV12-3/TRBV12-4
TGTGCCAGCTCACCACTGGGGGGGAACTCCTACGAGCAGTACTTC CASSPLGGNSYEQYF TRBJ2-7 TRBD2 NA TRBV18
TGTGCCAGTAGTGGCAGGACAGGGCGAGCCTCTGGGGCCAACGTCCTGACTTTC CASSGRTGRASGANVLTF TRBJ2-6 TRBD1 NA TRBV19
TGTGCCAGCAGCCCTAGGGACAGAGTGGGCGAGCAGTACTTC CASSPRDRVGEQYF TRBJ2-7 TRBD1 NA TRBV11-1
TGCGCCAGCAGCTTTGGTGGGGGGGCGGACGAGCAGTACTTC CASSFGGGADEQYF TRBJ2-7 NA NA TRBV5-1
TGTGCCAGCAGCTTAGTAGCAGGGGCAAACTATGGCTACACCTTC CASSLVAGANYGYTF TRBJ1-2 NA NA TRBV7-2
TGTGCCTGGAGTGCGGGGAATCAGCCCCAGCATTTT CAWSAGNQPQHF TRBJ1-5 NA NA TRBV30
TGTGCCAGCAGGGGACAGGGCGGTGAAAAACTGTTTTTT CASRGQGGEKLFF TRBJ1-4 TRBD1 NA TRBV12-3/TRBV12-4
TGCGCCAGCAGTCCACAGGGGTTCACAGATACGCAGTATTTT CASSPQGFTDTQYF TRBJ2-3 TRBD1 once TRBV10-2
TGCGCCAGCAGTGACCCGGGACAGGGTAGGGATACGCAGTATTTT CASSDPGQGRDTQYF TRBJ2-3 TRBD1 NA TRBV10-2
TGCGCCAGCAGCCAAGGTGGGCCTTCTTATACGCAGTATTTT CASSQGGPSYTQYF TRBJ2-3 NA NA TRBV4-1
TGTGCCAGCAGCGTATCGGGACAGGGGGACACTGAAGCTTTCTTT CASSVSGQGDTEAFF TRBJ1-1 TRBD1 NA TRBV9
TGCGCCAGCAGTCAACAGGGTTCGAATTCACCCCTCCGCTTT CASSQQGSNSPLRF TRBJ1-6 NA NA TRBV10-2
TGTGCCACCAGCGTACCGGGACAGGGGGCGTCCGGGGAGCTGTTTTTT CATSVPGQGASGELFF TRBJ2-2 TRBD1 NA TRBV24-1
TGTGCCAGCACCCCGGGCGGCTTCCCGGGGACTGAAGCTTTCTTT CASTPGGFPGTEAFF TRBJ1-1 NA NA TRBV5-8
TGTGCCAGCAGCTTGGCGGGGGGGGGCCCTGGCTACACCTTC CASSLAGGGPGYTF TRBJ1-2 NA once TRBV5-5